This T cell receptor beta chain is from a study of vaccination and CD4 T cells after COVID-19. Across the study: Six males and four females, two Hispanic, made up the convalescents.

This CDR3 has 14 amino acids. V dropped 1 base and J dropped 2 bases, with 10 bases sitting between them. CDR1 GTSNPN and CDR2 SVGIG come from the germline V gene (reference sequence). By share, this clonotype ranks as medium-sized (0.01 to 0.1%). The antigen remains unidentified. The treatment denotes: approximately nine-day PBMC culture with coronavirus spike peptide pools or control peptides (ViraFEST assay). With 9.5 to 10 ug/ml peptide pools and roughly 10 IU/ml IL-2, PBMCs were cultured at some 2.2 million per well. The assay that was used to sequence DNA from cultured CD4+ T cells was the Oncomine TCR Beta short-read assay. Investigators obtained genomic DNA by extraction from cultured CD4+ T cells. TCRdb re-derived calls from the PCR reads in MiXCR, one entry per CDR3 protein. The sample holds more than 6,500 distinct CDR3 sequences; 73% are singletons and the top ten take around 15%.

J is TRBJ2-3 and V is TRBV30; D not certain. The source material was CD4+ T cells from blood, cultured in vitro. This clonotype was obtained from a human donor who had recovered from COVID-19. The DNA of the CDR3 is TGTGCCTGGAGTGGTGGGCCCCCCACAGATACGCAGTATTTT. Encoded protein: CAWSGGPPTDTQYF.